This passage covers 30 T cell receptor beta chains from one sample sequenced in a study of early T cells in non-severe SARS-CoV-2 infection. TCRdb re-called the 5' RACE reads through MiXCR, storing one row per CDR3 protein. The sample records fewer than 85,000 distinct CDR3 sequences, approximately 13% being singletons. Sequencing was done on a sample of whole blood. The source of these receptors is an adult who was a healthcare worker with PCR-confirmed SARS-CoV-2 infection or an uninfected control (not recorded which).

CDR3 amino acids: CSARTSSADTQYF. DNA for the CDR3: TGCAGTGCGCGGACTTCTTCCGCAGATACGCAGTATTTT. This chain links TRBV20-1 with TRBJ2-3, with D possibly being TRBD2 (5 bases). Germline lookup yields CDR1 DFQATT and CDR2 SNEGSKA (reference sequence). V was trimmed by 6 bases and J by 4 bases, leaving 14 bases between them. This CDR3 comprises 13 residues.

This clonotype was counted ten times or more. The chain has TRBV6-5 and TRBJ2-1, with TRBD2 matching 8 bases. In germline, CDR1 is MNHEY, CDR2 SVGAGI. This CDR3 comprises 14 residues. The junction had 2 bases not matched to a gene; V was cut back by 5 bases and J by 2 bases. DNA for the CDR3: TGTGCCAGCAGTCGGGGGGGCCCCTACAATGAGCAGTTCTTC. Translating gives CASSRGGPYNEQFF.

At least ten counts were recorded for this clonotype. This chain links TRBV20-1 with TRBJ2-3, with 7 bases aligning to TRBD1. Per the germline V gene, CDR1 is DFQATT and CDR2 is SNEGSKA (reference sequence). This CDR3 is 18 amino acids long. The trim removed 1 base at V and 1 base at J, leaving 14 bases unmatched. In nucleotides, the CDR3 is TGCAGTGCTAGAGCTCGACAGGGTTATCCACGAGGCACAGATACGCAGTATTTT. As protein: CSARARQGYPRGTDTQYF.

This clonotype was found many times. This chain joins TRBV20-1 and TRBJ2-6; 7 nucleotides line up with TRBD1. CDR1 DFQATT and CDR2 SNEGSKA come from the germline V gene (reference sequence). Trimming took 0 bases from V and 0 from J; bases not matched to a gene: 8. The CDR3 covers 18 residues. CDR3 DNA: TGCAGTGCTAGAGATTTCCCGCGACAGGGCTCTGGGGCCAACGTCCTGACTTTC. This codes for CSARDFPRQGSGANVLTF.

This clonotype has ten or more counts. The chain recombines TRBV27 with TRBJ1-5; D unresolved. The CDR3 extends over 14 amino acids. From germline, CDR1 is MNHEY and CDR2 SMNVEV (reference sequence). V dropped 2 bases and J dropped 2 bases, with 7 bases sitting between them. In DNA, the CDR3 is TGTGCCAGCAGTTTAATAGGTGGCAATCAGCCCCAGCATTTT. It encodes CASSLIGGNQPQHF.

This clonotype was recorded many times. This chain joins TRBV6-5 and TRBJ2-3; 9 nucleotides match TRBD2. The CDR3 totals 13 residues. The V segment lost 7 bases and the J segment 3 bases; nucleotides outside the gene matches: 2. Germline V gives CDR1 MNHEY, CDR2 SVGAGI. This chain's CDR3 is CASTRGGTDTQYF. The CDR3 DNA follows: TGTGCCAGCACGCGGGGGGGTACAGATACGCAGTATTTT.

This clonotype was observed a single time. The chain couples TRBV20-1 to TRBJ1-1, with TRBD1 matching over 7 bases. Trimming removed 8 bases from V and 1 base from J; junction bases left unmatched: 10. The CDR3 is made up of 14 amino acids. Germline V CDR1 and CDR2: DFQATT, SNEGSKA (reference sequence). In DNA form, the CDR3 reads TGCAGTAGACGAAAGACAGGGCCGAACACTGAAGCTTTCTTT. Translated: CSRRKTGPNTEAFF.

This clonotype was recorded many times. This chain joins TRBV18 and TRBJ2-5; D not certain. CDR1 is KGHSH and CDR2 is LQKENI in the germline V gene. The CDR3 extends over 13 amino acids. V lost 2 bases, J lost 10 bases, and 14 bases lay in between. The CDR3 region has the DNA TGTGCCAGCTCACCAGGGATTCCATTCGGCCAGTACTTC. Translation: CASSPGIPFGQYF.

This clonotype showed up many times. The V gene is TRBV4-2, the J gene TRBJ2-7; 7 bases agree with TRBD1. Germline CDR1 reads LGHNA; CDR2 reads YNFKEQ. CDR3 size: 16 residues. V was pared by 4 bases and J by 2 bases, with 11 bases of the junction left unmatched. The CDR3 protein is CASSPPDRSPTYEQYF. The CDR3, as DNA: TGTGCCAGCAGCCCTCCGGACAGGTCCCCCACCTACGAGCAGTACTTC.

This clonotype has ten or more counts. This chain connects TRBV29-1 to TRBJ2-5; D is unresolved. V shed 6 bases and J shed 2 bases, with 10 bases lying between them. CDR1 and CDR2 (germline): SQVTM, ANQGSEA. There are 12 residues in the CDR3. The CDR3 DNA follows: TGCAGCGTGTTAGAAGTTCAAGAGACCCAGTACTTC. Translating gives CSVLEVQETQYF.

The chain is built from TRBV5-1 and TRBJ2-7; TRBD2 aligns across 10 bases. The germline gives CDR1 SGHRS, CDR2 YFSETQ. V lost 2 bases to trimming and J lost 2 bases; unmatched junction nucleotides: 4. The CDR3 spans 15 residues. The CDR3 region is CASSLQAGGPYEQYF. Written as DNA, the CDR3 is TGCGCCAGCAGCTTACAAGCGGGAGGGCCCTACGAGCAGTACTTC.

In its sample, this clonotype was seen many times. V gene TRBV28 combines with J gene TRBJ2-2, with 7 positions matching TRBD1. The J segment lost 5 bases and the V segment lost 6 bases, leaving 6 bases of the junction unmatched. The germline gives CDR1 MDHEN, CDR2 SYDVKM. The CDR3 is 14 residues long. The CDR3 sequence: CASRNDRVTGELFF. DNA for the CDR3: TGTGCCAGCAGGAACGACAGGGTAACCGGGGAGCTGTTTTTT. The whole variable domain, filled in from reference TRBV28 and TRBJ2-2, reads DVKVTQSSRYLVKRTGEKVFLECVQDMDHENMFWYRQDPGLGLRLIYFSYDVKMKEKGDIPEGYSVSREKKERFSLILESASTNQTSMYLCASRNDRVTGELFFGEGSRLTVL.

The V call is TRBV29-1, the J call TRBJ2-7; D remains ambiguous. V lost 4 bases and J lost 3, with 7 bases in between. Germline lookup yields CDR1 SQVTM and CDR2 ANQGSEA. There are 11 residues in the CDR3. The CDR3 sequence is CSVVQNYEQYF. CDR3 DNA: TGCAGCGTTGTGCAGAACTACGAGCAGTACTTC.

This clonotype has only a few counts. This may stem from a read error, because a much larger clone lies one nucleotide away. This chain connects TRBV7-8 to TRBJ1-5; no clear D gene. This CDR3 spans 14 amino acids. Germline V gene lookup returns CDR1 SGHVS and CDR2 FQNEAQ. This CDR3 reads CAGSSRFDNQPQHF. The CDR3 DNA is TGTGCCGGCAGCTCCAGATTCGACAATCAGCCCCAGCATTTT.

This clonotype was found a few times. CDR3 in amino acids: CASSLTGSSYNEQFF. CDR3 DNA sequence: TGTGCCAGCAGCTTGACGGGGAGCTCCTACAATGAGCAGTTCTTC. The chain links TRBV11-2 to TRBJ2-1; D might be TRBD2 (5 bases). There are 15 residues in the CDR3. The V gene lost 3 bases and the J gene lost 0 bases, with 9 bases spanning the gap. Looked up from germline, CDR1 is SGHAT and CDR2 is FQNNGV.

This clonotype was seen at least ten times. The chain is built from TRBV6-5 and TRBJ1-3; no clear D. This CDR3 comprises 16 residues. CDR1 is MNHEY and CDR2 is SVGAGI in the germline V gene. Between the trimmed V and J ends, which lost 6 bases and 0 bases, there was a span of 15 bases. For the CDR3, the DNA is TGTGCCAGCAGCCCCGAGACGGTCAGCTCTGGAAACACCATATATTTT. This gives the protein CASSPETVSSGNTIYF.

The sample holds many counts of this clonotype. The genes are TRBV29-1 and TRBJ1-1; no firm D call. Trimming left V 2 bases short and J 0 bases short, with 7 bases between. The CDR3 covers 13 residues. From germline, CDR1 is SQVTM and CDR2 ANQGSEA. The CDR3 here is CSVERVMNTEAFF. The CDR3 nucleotides are TGCAGCGTTGAAAGGGTGATGAACACTGAAGCTTTCTTT.

This clonotype occurred many times. The chain is built from TRBV7-2 and TRBJ2-1, with a possible D match to TRBD2 (5 bases). The CDR3 extends over 14 amino acids. Germline V gives CDR1 SGHTA, CDR2 FQGNSA. Between the trimmed V and J ends, which lost 5 bases and 3 bases, there was a span of 11 bases. The DNA for the CDR3 is TGTGCCAGCAGCCTAAAGACTAACTACAATGAGCAGTTCTTC. This translates into CASSLKTNYNEQFF.

In its sample, this clonotype was seen many times. This chain joins TRBV6-5 and TRBJ1-5; 12 positions match TRBD1. Germline assignment: CDR1 MNHEY and CDR2 SVGAGI. The J segment lost 4 bases and the V segment lost 5 bases, leaving 3 bases of the junction unmatched. The CDR3 spans 15 residues. The CDR3 sequence: CASSQGQGANQPQHF. The CDR3 nucleotides are TGTGCCAGCAGTCAGGGACAGGGGGCGAATCAGCCCCAGCATTTT.

This clonotype came up many times. In DNA, the CDR3 is TGTGCCAGCAGCCATTCCTATGAGCAGTTCTTC. It specifies CASSHSYEQFF. The chain has TRBV7-6 and TRBJ2-1, with D uncertain. The germline gives CDR1 SGHVS, CDR2 FNYEAQ. V lost 5 bases to trimming and J lost 8 bases, with 7 bases between them. This CDR3 has 11 amino acids.

The sample holds many counts of this clonotype. The chain employs TRBV18 and TRBJ1-6; D unclear. The germline gives CDR1 KGHSH, CDR2 LQKENI. Trimming cost V 0 bases and J 11 bases, with 8 bases left between them. This CDR3 has 13 residues. The DNA for the CDR3 is TGTGCCAGCTCACCACCGGGGTTGCCACCCCTCCACTTT. It translates to CASSPPGLPPLHF.

This sequence joins TRBV12-3 or TRBV12-4 and TRBJ1-3; D not resolved. This CDR3 spans 14 amino acids. With 3 bases removed from V and 2 bases from J, the gap between germline ends came to 8 bases. The CDR3 sequence: CASSLASPGNTIYF. The CDR3 nucleotides are TGTGCCAGCAGTTTGGCATCCCCTGGAAACACCATATATTTT.

In this sample, this clonotype turned up many times. This sequence joins TRBV12-3 or TRBV12-4 and TRBJ2-5, with D possibly matching TRBD1 (5 bases). CDR3 length equals 14 residues. Trimming took off 6 bases at V and 5 bases at J, with 16 bases between the two ends. The CDR3 loop reads CASSLTDSRETQYF. The CDR3 DNA follows: TGTGCCAGCAGCCTTACCGACAGTCGGGAGACCCAGTACTTC.

The genes are TRBV5-8 and TRBJ2-2, with TRBD1 identical over 10 bases. This CDR3 region has 14 residues. With 9 bases clipped from V and 7 bases from J, the junction kept 9 bases outside the gene matches. CDR1 is SGHTS and CDR2 is YDEGEE in the germline V gene. The CDR3 bases are TGTGCCATGCGGGACAGGGGAGTCCACGGGGAGCTGTTTTTT. Protein sequence: CAMRDRGVHGELFF. Using reference TRBV5-8 and TRBJ2-2 for the parts outside the CDR3, the full variable domain is EAGVTQSPTHLIKTRGQQATLRCSPISGHTSVYWYQQALGLGLQFLLWYDEGEERNRGNFPPRFSGRQFPNYSSELNVNALELEDSALYLCAMRDRGVHGELFFGEGSRLTVL.

This clonotype was detected ten times or more. CDR3 sequence reads: CASSSIRGSSYNEQFF. CDR3 DNA sequence: TGTGCCAGCAGCTCCATCCGGGGAAGCTCCTACAATGAGCAGTTCTTC. The chain uses TRBV11-2 and TRBJ2-1; D is possibly TRBD2 (5 bases). This CDR3 is 16 amino acids long. The V gene lost 4 bases and the J gene lost 0 bases, with 13 bases spanning the gap. Germline CDR1 and CDR2: SGHAT and FQNNGV.

This clonotype was recorded at least ten times. The V gene is TRBV11-2, the J gene TRBJ2-3; D is possibly TRBD2 (5 bases). The CDR3 consists of 16 residues. Trimming removed 6 bases at V and 3 bases at J, with 19 bases between. Germline values: CDR1 SGHAT, CDR2 FQNNGV. CDR3 sequence (DNA): TGTGCCAGCAGATATAAAACCGATAGGGAGACAGATACGCAGTATTTT. Its protein product is CASRYKTDRETDTQYF.

This clonotype has at least ten counts. The rearrangement uses TRBV10-3 and TRBJ2-3; D call uncertain. Trimming took off 6 bases at V and 2 bases at J, with 18 bases between the two ends. Germline loops: CDR1 ENHRY, CDR2 SYGVKD. The CDR3 sequence is 16 residues long. The chain's CDR3 is CAIRSDGPSATDTQYF. In DNA form, the CDR3 reads TGTGCCATCAGATCGGACGGCCCTAGTGCCACAGATACGCAGTATTTT.

This clonotype has a count of ten or more. The CDR3 bases are TGCGCCAGCAGTGGGAAGACAGGAGGGAACACTGAAGCTTTCTTT. Translation: CASSGKTGGNTEAFF. The rearrangement links TRBV10-1 to TRBJ1-1; the D gene is possibly TRBD1 (6 bases). The CDR3 consists of 15 residues. The V gene's germline CDR1 is WNHNN and CDR2 SYGVQD (reference sequence). V lost 4 bases and J lost 1, with 13 bases in between.

This chain uses TRBV7-6 with TRBJ2-7, with 7 bases aligning to TRBD2. The CDR3 covers 14 residues. The ends lost 5 bases at V and 3 bases at J; junction bases unmatched: 7. Germline CDR1 and CDR2: SGHVS and FNYEAQ. The CDR3: CASSIFGTNYEQYF. For the CDR3, the DNA is TGTGCCAGCAGCATTTTCGGGACTAACTACGAGCAGTACTTC.

This clonotype was counted between two and nine times. The CDR3 nucleotides read TGTGCCAGCAGCCCCTCTCCCAATGAGCAGTTCTTC. Its translation: CASSPSPNEQFF. This rearrangement joins TRBV7-2 to TRBJ2-1; D is uncertain. This CDR3 is built from 12 residues. The germline gives CDR1 SGHTA, CDR2 FQGNSA. Between the trimmed V and J ends, which lost 5 bases and 6 bases, there was a span of 8 bases.